This T cell receptor beta chain originates from a study of shared clonotypes between healthy human individuals. Regarding the study as a whole: Memory subsets generally showed lower estimated richness than naive subsets.

With regard to this clone: Its antigen is undetermined.

Germline CDR1 reads SGHNT; CDR2 reads YYREEE (reference sequence). Trimming at V came to 0 bases and at J to 2 bases, leaving 6 bases not matched to a gene. CDR3 length equals 16 residues. Profiled with immunoSEQ multiplex PCR; TCRdb holds only in-frame clones, not every one. The profile covers 2 million to 2.5 million clones, with approximately 95% appearing a single time and approximately 0.13% taken by the ten largest. Specimen: naive CD4+ T cells sorted from blood. Indicated subset: CD45RA+ positively selected. The rearrangement uses TRBV5-4 and TRBJ2-7; 9 bases line up with TRBD2. The TCR sequence derives from a man aged 18 to 30 in good health. The CDR3 DNA is TGTGCCAGCAGCTTGGCCGGGTCTAGCGGGACCTACGAGCAGTACTTC. It is translated as CASSLAGSSGTYEQYF.